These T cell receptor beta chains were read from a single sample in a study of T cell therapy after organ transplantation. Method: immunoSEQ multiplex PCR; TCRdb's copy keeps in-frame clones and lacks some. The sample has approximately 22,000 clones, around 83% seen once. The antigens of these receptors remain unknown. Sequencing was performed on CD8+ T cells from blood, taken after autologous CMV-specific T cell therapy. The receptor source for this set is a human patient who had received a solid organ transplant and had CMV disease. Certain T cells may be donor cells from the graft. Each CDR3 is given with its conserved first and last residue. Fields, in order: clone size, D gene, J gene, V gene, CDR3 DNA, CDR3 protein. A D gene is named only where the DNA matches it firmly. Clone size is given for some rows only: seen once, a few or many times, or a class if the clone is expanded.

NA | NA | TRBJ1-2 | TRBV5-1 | TGCGCCAGCAGCTTGGGAGGCGGCAATGGCTACACCTTC | CASSLGGGNGYTF
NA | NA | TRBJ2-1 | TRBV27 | TGTGCCAGCAGTTTATCGGCAGGGGTAAGCCGTAATGAGCAGTTCTTC | CASSLSAGVSRNEQFF
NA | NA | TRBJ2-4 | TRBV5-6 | TGTGCCAGCAGCTTGGAAGGCCCTCTCGCAATTCAGTACTTC | CASSLEGPLAIQYF
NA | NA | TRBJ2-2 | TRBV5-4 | TGTGCCAGCAGCTTGAGGGATGGTACTTTTAACACCGGGGAGCTGTTTTTT | CASSLRDGTFNTGELFF
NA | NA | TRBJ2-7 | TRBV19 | TGTGCCAGTAGTCCAGGGCTCTACGAGCAGTACTTC | CASSPGLYEQYF
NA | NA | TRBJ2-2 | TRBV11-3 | TGTGCCAGCAGAAGAGCAGGGAGTACGACCGGGGAGCTGTTTTTT | CASRRAGSTTGELFF
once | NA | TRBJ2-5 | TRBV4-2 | TGTGCCAGCAGCCCTGGCGGGGCTTCGTGGGAGACCCAGTACTTC | CASSPGGASWETQYF
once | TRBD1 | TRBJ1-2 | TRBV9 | TGTGCCAGCAGCGCGACAGGGGGCAACTATGGCTACACCTTC | CASSATGGNYGYTF
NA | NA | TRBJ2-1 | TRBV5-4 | TGTGCCAGCAGCTTGGGTGTTAGCTCCCTTAATGAGCAGTTCTTC | CASSLGVSSLNEQFF
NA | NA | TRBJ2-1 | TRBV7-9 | TGTGCCAGCAGCTTAGTGGCAGTATCCTACAATGAGCAGTTCTTC | CASSLVAVSYNEQFF
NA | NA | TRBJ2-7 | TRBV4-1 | TGCGCCAGCAGCCAAGACTCCACAGGTTGGACACACTACGAGCAGTACTTC | CASSQDSTGWTHYEQYF
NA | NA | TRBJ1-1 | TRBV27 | TGTGCCAGCTCAGCCACTTCACAAGGGAGGGCTTTCTTT | CASSATSQGRAFF
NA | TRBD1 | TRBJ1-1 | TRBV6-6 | TGTGCCAGCACCTGGACAGGGCGTGACACTGAAGCTTTCTTT | CASTWTGRDTEAFF
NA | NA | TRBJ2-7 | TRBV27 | TGTGCCAGCAGTCCGGGACTCCGCTCCTACGAGCAGTACTTC | CASSPGLRSYEQYF